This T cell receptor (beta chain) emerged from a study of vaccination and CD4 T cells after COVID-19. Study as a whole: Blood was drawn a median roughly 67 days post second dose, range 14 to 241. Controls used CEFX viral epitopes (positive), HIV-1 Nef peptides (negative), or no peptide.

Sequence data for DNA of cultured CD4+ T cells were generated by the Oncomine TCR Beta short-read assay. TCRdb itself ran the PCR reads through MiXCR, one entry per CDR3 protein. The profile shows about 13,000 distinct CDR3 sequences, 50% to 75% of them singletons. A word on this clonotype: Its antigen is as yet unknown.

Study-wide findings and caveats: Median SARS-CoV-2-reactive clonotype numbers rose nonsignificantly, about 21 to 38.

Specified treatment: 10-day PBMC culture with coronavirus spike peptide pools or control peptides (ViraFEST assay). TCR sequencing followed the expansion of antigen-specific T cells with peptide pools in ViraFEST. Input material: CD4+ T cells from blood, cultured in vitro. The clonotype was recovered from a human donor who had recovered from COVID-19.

CDR3 amino acids: CASSISGKGNTEAFF. As DNA, the CDR3 is TGTGCCAGCAGTATATCAGGGAAAGGGAACACTGAAGCTTTCTTT. This chain uses TRBV12-3 or TRBV12-4 with TRBJ1-1; a weak D match, TRBD1 (5 bases). Trimming took 5 bases from V and 1 from J, leaving 14 bases between them. This CDR3 has 15 residues.